What follows is one T cell receptor (beta chain) and its context. In the PCR, 60 Vbeta and 13 Jbeta primers were used. Clones were sequenced by immunoSEQ multiplex PCR, and TCRdb holds only the in-frame ones, with some missing. This listing includes around 130,000 clones. The V gene's germline CDR1 is SGHVS and CDR2 FNYEAQ. The junction had 10 bases not matched to a gene; V was cut back by 4 bases and J by 2 bases. The CDR3 is 19 residues long. The sample belongs to a study of cytomegalovirus exposure and HLA in healthy donors. The chain combines TRBV7-6 with TRBJ2-3; 15 positions match TRBD2. What was sequenced was PBMCs. This TCR was recovered from a woman aged 60-70 years in good health and CMV-seronegative. The CDR3 here is CASSSGAGLAGGPTDTQYF. The CDR3 region has the DNA TGTGCCAGCAGCTCGGGAGCAGGACTAGCGGGGGGGCCCACAGATACGCAGTATTTT.